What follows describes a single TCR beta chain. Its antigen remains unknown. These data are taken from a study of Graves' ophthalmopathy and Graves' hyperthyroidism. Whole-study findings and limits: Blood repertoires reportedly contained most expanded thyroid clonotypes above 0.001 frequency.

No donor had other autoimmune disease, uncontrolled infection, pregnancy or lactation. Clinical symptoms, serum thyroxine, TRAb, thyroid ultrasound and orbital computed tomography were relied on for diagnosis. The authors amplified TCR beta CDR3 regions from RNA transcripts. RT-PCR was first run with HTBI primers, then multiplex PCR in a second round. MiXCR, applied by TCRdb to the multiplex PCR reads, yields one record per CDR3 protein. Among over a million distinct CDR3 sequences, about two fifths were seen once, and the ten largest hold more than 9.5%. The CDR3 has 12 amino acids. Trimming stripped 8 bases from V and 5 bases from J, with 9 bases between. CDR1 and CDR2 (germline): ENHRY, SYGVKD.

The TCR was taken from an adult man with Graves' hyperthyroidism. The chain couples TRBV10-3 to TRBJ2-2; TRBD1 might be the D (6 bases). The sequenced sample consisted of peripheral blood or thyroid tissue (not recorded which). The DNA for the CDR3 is TGTGCCATCGGGACACGGACCGGGGAGCTGTTTTTT. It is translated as CAIGTRTGELFF.